The next 24 T cell receptor beta chains were all read from a single sample in a study of blood T cells in healthy people across ages. Combining a sample-barcoded 5' primer with a J-beta primer mix, a second PCR ran for roughly 6 to 12 cycles. MiXCR was run by TCRdb on the 5' RACE reads, yielding one entry per CDR3 protein. The table records some 1.5 million distinct CDR3 sequences, roughly 43% of them present only once. Sequencing was carried out using blood. All receptors derive from a woman younger than 35 in good health.

This clonotype was seen repeatedly, ten times or more. CDR3 sequence reads: CASSAIVSTEAFF. In DNA form, the CDR3 reads TGTGCCAGCAGCGCGATAGTTTCCACTGAAGCTTTCTTT. This chain links TRBV7-3 with TRBJ1-1; D remains ambiguous. The CDR3 is made up of 13 amino acids. The germline V gene encodes CDR1 SGHTA and CDR2 FQGTGA. V lost 5 bases and J lost 4, with 11 bases in between.

The chain couples TRBV2 to TRBJ1-5; TRBD1 is a possible D gene (6 bases). The CDR3 is 14 amino acids. Looked up from germline, CDR1 is SNHLY and CDR2 is FYNNEI. V gave up 2 bases and J gave up 6 bases, with 11 bases separating them. The CDR3 nucleotides are TGTGCCAGCAGTGAACGGGGGCTCAGTCAGCCCCAGCATTTT. This encodes CASSERGLSQPQHF.

The J gene is TRBJ1-2, the V gene TRBV4-3; D is perhaps TRBD1 (5 bases). This CDR3 spans 12 amino acids. Trimming left V 5 bases short and J 6 bases short, with 10 bases between. The germline V gene encodes CDR1 LGHNA and CDR2 YSLEER. As DNA, the CDR3 is TGCGCCAGCAGCTTCGCAGGGAATGGCTACACCTTC. It codes for CASSFAGNGYTF.

The gene calls are TRBV6-2 or TRBV6-3 and TRBJ2-7, with D possibly being TRBD1 (5 bases). V lost 6 bases, J lost 2 bases, and 14 bases lay in between. The germline gives CDR1 MNHEY, CDR2 SVGEGT. This CDR3 is 14 amino acids long. The DNA for the CDR3 is TGTGCCAGCAGCCGTCCCGGACATGCCTACGAGCAGTACTTC. Its protein product is CASSRPGHAYEQYF.

For the CDR3, the DNA is TGCAGTGCTAGACTAGCGGGAGCCTCAGATACGCAGTATTTT. This codes for CSARLAGASDTQYF. The chain combines TRBV20-1 with TRBJ2-3; 10 nucleotides agree with TRBD2. Per germline, CDR1 DFQATT and CDR2 SNEGSKA (reference sequence). V gave up 2 bases and J gave up 4 bases; unmatched junction bases: 3. The CDR3 sequence is 14 residues long.

The chain uses TRBV10-3 and TRBJ2-7, with 10 positions matching TRBD2. Germline values: CDR1 ENHRY, CDR2 SYGVKD. This CDR3 has 16 amino acids. With 0 bases clipped from V and 2 bases from J, the junction kept 4 bases outside the gene matches. This chain's CDR3 is CAISESLAGGPYEQYF. The CDR3 DNA sequence: TGTGCCATCAGTGAGTCTTTAGCGGGGGGTCCCTACGAGCAGTACTTC.

The chain carries TRBV3-1 and TRBJ1-5, with D uncertain. The CDR3 is 14 amino acids. Trimming left V 1 base short and J 6 bases short, with 10 bases between. CDR1 and CDR2 (germline): LGHDT, YNNKEL (reference sequence). The CDR3 loop reads CASSQGRTPQPQHF. The CDR3 bases are TGTGCCAGCAGCCAAGGCCGTACCCCTCAGCCCCAGCATTTT. Supplemented by reference TRBV3-1 and TRBJ1-5, the full variable domain reads DTAVSQTPKYLVTQMGNDKSIKCEQNLGHDTMYWYKQDSKKFLKIMFSYNNKELIINETVPNRFSPKSPDKAHLNLHINSLELGDSAVYFCASSQGRTPQPQHFGDGTRLSIL.

The genes are TRBV12-5 and TRBJ2-5, with 12 bases that match TRBD2. With V trimmed by 6 bases and J by 5 bases, 10 bases remained unmatched. There are 16 residues in the CDR3. The V gene's germline CDR1 is LGHNT and CDR2 FRNRAP. CDR3 region: CASGLHGLAGRETQYF. The CDR3 DNA follows: TGTGCTAGTGGACTCCACGGACTAGCGGGGCGGGAGACCCAGTACTTC. The whole variable domain, filled in from reference TRBV12-5 and TRBJ2-5, reads DARVTQTPRHKVTEMGQEVTMRCQPILGHNTVFWYRQTMMQGLELLAYFRNRAPLDDSGMPKDRFSAEMPDATLATLKIQPSEPRDSAVYFCASGLHGLAGRETQYFGPGTRLLVL.

The table lists this clonotype with many counts. This rearrangement joins TRBV2 to TRBJ1-2, with 7 bases that match TRBD1. This CDR3 is 13 amino acids long. J lost 6 bases, V lost 6 bases, and 7 bases had no gene match. Germline V lookup: CDR1 SNHLY, CDR2 FYNNEI. CDR3: CASSQEGQNGYTF. Written as DNA, the CDR3 is TGTGCCAGCAGCCAAGAGGGACAGAATGGCTACACCTTC.

This clonotype came up a few times. The chain couples TRBV9 to TRBJ2-3, with 8 bases identical to TRBD2. In germline, CDR1 is SGDLS, CDR2 YYNGEE. This CDR3 region has 16 residues. After removal of 4 bases from V and 4 bases from J, the junction contained 11 bases not matched to a gene. CDR3 nucleotides: TGTGCCAGCAGCCCTAGTTGGGGGCGGGGGGCAGATACGCAGTATTTT. It is translated as CASSPSWGRGADTQYF.

The chain joins TRBV25-1 to TRBJ1-1; unclear D gene. CDR3 length: 13 amino acids. Germline V gene data show CDR1 as MGHDK and CDR2 as SYGVNS. V lost 7 bases and J 0 bases, leaving 9 bases between the germline ends. As DNA, the CDR3 is TGTGCCAGCACTGATCGTATGAACACTGAAGCTTTCTTT. It codes for CASTDRMNTEAFF.

This clonotype occurred a few times. The chain links TRBV30 to TRBJ1-1; possible D gene TRBD1, 5 bases. Germline V gene data show CDR1 as GTSNPN and CDR2 as SVGIG (reference sequence). The CDR3 length is 12 residues. The ends were cut back, 6 bases at V and 1 base at J, with 9 bases in the middle. The CDR3, as DNA: TGTGCCTGCCACACAGGGAACACTGAAGCTTTCTTT. This sequence encodes CACHTGNTEAFF. The whole variable domain, remainder taken from reference TRBV30 and TRBJ1-1, is SQTIHQWPATLVQPVGSPLSLECTVEGTSNPNLYWYRQAAGRGLQLLFYSVGIGQISSEVPQNLSASRPQDRQFILSSKKLLLSDSGFYLCACHTGNTEAFFGQGTRLTVV.

J is TRBJ2-1 and V is TRBV7-9; 12 positions match TRBD2. Losses at the gene ends were 6 bases for V and 3 bases for J; bases not matched to a gene: 9. This CDR3 region has 17 residues. Per the germline V gene, CDR1 is SEHNR and CDR2 is FQNEAQ (reference sequence). The chain's CDR3 is CASSHTSGGPFYNEQFF. CDR3 coding DNA: TGTGCCAGCAGTCACACTAGCGGGGGGCCATTCTACAATGAGCAGTTCTTC.

The rearrangement uses TRBV12-3 or TRBV12-4 and TRBJ1-1; D possibly corresponds to TRBD1 (6 bases). Trimming stripped 7 bases from V and 6 bases from J, with 15 bases between. This CDR3 is 13 amino acids long. The DNA of the CDR3 is TGTGCCAGCAAGGGGGGCCCGCCACCTGAAGCTTTCTTT. Amino acid sequence: CASKGGPPPEAFF.

This clonotype has at least ten counts. The rearrangement joins TRBV7-3 to TRBJ2-5; D is perhaps TRBD2 (6 bases). The CDR3 consists of 13 residues. Per the germline V gene, CDR1 is SGHTA and CDR2 is FQGTGA. The V end lost 2 bases, the J end lost 11 bases, and 15 bases lay between the germline ends. The CDR3 coding sequence is TGTGCCAGCAGCTTATCCCTAGCGACTGAGCAGTACTTC. This gives the protein CASSLSLATEQYF.

The CDR3 reads CASSYSTGAVPTF. In nucleotides, the CDR3 is TGTGCCAGCAGTTACTCGACGGGGGCAGTTCCCACCTTC. V is TRBV6-2 or TRBV6-3 and J is TRBJ1-2; weak D call: TRBD1 (6 bases). Germline V lookup: CDR1 MNHEY, CDR2 SVGEGT. V was clipped by 0 bases and J by 13 bases, with 15 bases between them. This CDR3 is built from 13 residues.

This chain links TRBV28 with TRBJ2-2; 8 nucleotides match TRBD1. Germline V gene sequence: CDR1 MDHEN, CDR2 SYDVKM. The V gene end was trimmed by 3 bases and the J gene end by 4 bases; junction bases not matched to a gene: 10. The CDR3 extends over 17 amino acids. CDR3 nucleotide sequence: TGTGCCAGCAGTTTGATTAGGACAGGGAAGACCACCGGGGAGCTGTTTTTT. Amino acids: CASSLIRTGKTTGELFF.

This clonotype has a handful of counts. This chain links TRBV12-3 or TRBV12-4 with TRBJ2-5; D is ambiguous. The V end lost 7 bases, the J end lost 11 bases, and 20 bases lay between the germline ends. The CDR3 extends over 13 amino acids. The CDR3 sequence is CASTPVLGNEQYF. The CDR3 coding sequence is TGTGCCAGCACCCCGGTCTTGGGCAATGAGCAGTACTTC.

This chain uses TRBV28 with TRBJ2-3; D gene uncertain. This CDR3 region has 15 residues. Per the germline V gene, CDR1 is MDHEN and CDR2 is SYDVKM. Trimming stripped 6 bases from V and 2 bases from J, with 15 bases between. The CDR3 region is CASSLPTEITDTQYF. CDR3 bases: TGTGCCAGCAGCCTTCCGACCGAGATCACAGATACGCAGTATTTT. Supplemented by reference TRBV28 and TRBJ2-3, the full variable domain reads DVKVTQSSRYLVKRTGEKVFLECVQDMDHENMFWYRQDPGLGLRLIYFSYDVKMKEKGDIPEGYSVSREKKERFSLILESASTNQTSMYLCASSLPTEITDTQYFGPGTRLTVL.

This clonotype has more than one count but fewer than ten. The genes are TRBV25-1 and TRBJ2-3; TRBD2 matches 8 bases. Germline CDR1 MGHDK, CDR2 SYGVNS. The junction had 9 bases not matched to a gene; V was cut back by 6 bases and J by 4 bases. This CDR3 is built from 15 residues. DNA of the CDR3: TGTGCCAGCAGGGGACTAGGAGTAACCTCAGATACGCAGTATTTT. Its translation is CASRGLGVTSDTQYF.

This clonotype has just one count. In nucleotides, the CDR3 is TGTGCCAGCACTTTCCTAGCGAGCACAGATACGCAGTATTTT. This translates into CASTFLASTDTQYF. The chain recombines TRBV27 with TRBJ2-3, with a possible D match to TRBD2 (6 bases). The CDR3 has 14 amino acids. V was clipped by 7 bases and J by 0 bases, with 11 bases between them. CDR1 MNHEY and CDR2 SMNVEV come from the germline V gene (reference sequence).

The chain combines TRBV7-9 with TRBJ1-1, with 7 bases that match TRBD1. The CDR3 is 15 amino acids. Germline CDR1 reads SEHNR; CDR2 reads FQNEAQ (reference sequence). The V segment lost 0 bases and the J segment 3 bases; nucleotides outside the gene matches: 4. CDR3 residues: CASSLAQGGDTEAFF. The CDR3 DNA is TGTGCCAGCAGCTTAGCCCAGGGGGGAGACACTGAAGCTTTCTTT.

Notes on this clonotype: Mismatch with germline at one junction end may stem from a read error. CDR3 loop: CAGSLGEQYF. The DNA for the CDR3 is TGCGCCGGCAGCTTGGGCGAGCAGTACTTC. The chain employs TRBV5-1 and TRBJ2-5; D call uncertain. Near its end, the DNA agrees better with TRBJ2-7, so the J call may be wrong. Germline V gene sequence: CDR1 SGHRS, CDR2 YFSETQ. CDR3 length: 10 amino acids.

V is TRBV20-1 and J is TRBJ1-1, with a possible D match to TRBD1 (6 bases). CDR3 length: 14 amino acids. From germline, CDR1 is DFQATT and CDR2 SNEGSKA (reference sequence). The V end was cut by 0 bases, the J end by 7 bases, with 15 bases between. CDR3 nucleotides: TGCAGTGCTAGAGAGGGGGGGGCGGGAGTTGAAGCTTTCTTT. This sequence encodes CSAREGGAGVEAFF.